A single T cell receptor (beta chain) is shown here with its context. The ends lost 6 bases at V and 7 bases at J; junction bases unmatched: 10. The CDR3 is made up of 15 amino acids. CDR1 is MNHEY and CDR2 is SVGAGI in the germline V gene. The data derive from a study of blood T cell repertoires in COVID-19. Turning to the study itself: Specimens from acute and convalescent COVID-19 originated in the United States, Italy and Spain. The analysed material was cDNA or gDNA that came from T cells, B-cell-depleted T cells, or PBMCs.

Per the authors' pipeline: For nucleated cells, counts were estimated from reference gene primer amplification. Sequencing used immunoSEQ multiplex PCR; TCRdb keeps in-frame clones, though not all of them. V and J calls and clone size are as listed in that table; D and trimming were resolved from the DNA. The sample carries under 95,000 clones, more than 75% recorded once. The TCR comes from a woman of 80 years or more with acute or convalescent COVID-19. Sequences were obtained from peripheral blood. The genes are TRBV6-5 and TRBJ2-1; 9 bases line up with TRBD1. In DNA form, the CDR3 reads TGTGCCAGCAGCCCAGCTGGGACAGGGAAAAATGAGCAGTTCTTC. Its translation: CASSPAGTGKNEQFF.